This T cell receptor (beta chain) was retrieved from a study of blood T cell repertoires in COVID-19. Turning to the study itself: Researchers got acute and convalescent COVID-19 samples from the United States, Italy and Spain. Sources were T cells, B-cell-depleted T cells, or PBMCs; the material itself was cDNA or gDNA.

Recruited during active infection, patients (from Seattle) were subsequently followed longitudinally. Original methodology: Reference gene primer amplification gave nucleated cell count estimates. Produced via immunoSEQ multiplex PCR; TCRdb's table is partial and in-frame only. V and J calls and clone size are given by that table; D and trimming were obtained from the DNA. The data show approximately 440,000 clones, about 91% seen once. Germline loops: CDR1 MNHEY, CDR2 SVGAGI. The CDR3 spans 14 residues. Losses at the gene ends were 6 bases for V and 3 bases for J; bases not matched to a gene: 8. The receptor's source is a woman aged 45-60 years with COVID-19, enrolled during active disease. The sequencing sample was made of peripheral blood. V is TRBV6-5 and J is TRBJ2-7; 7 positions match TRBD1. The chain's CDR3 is CASSVHRDSYEQYF. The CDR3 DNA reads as TGTGCCAGCAGCGTACACCGGGACAGCTACGAGCAGTACTTC.